Below, 21 T cell receptor beta chains from the same sample are listed, as sequenced in a study of cytomegalovirus exposure and HLA in healthy donors (dated by TCRdb to the late 2010s). Libraries were prepared through the immunoSEQ multiplex PCR assay. The clones in this table, taken by TCRdb from immuneACCESS, are in-frame only. Not every clone is retained; where verified, under half of the shortfall comes from an unresolved V gene, and the cause of the rest is unknown. Recorded for this sample are 66,000 or so clones; around 97% of them occurred a single time. The ten biggest clones cover about 1.5% of the sample. Sequenced sample: PBMCs. These receptors were taken from a young woman in good health and CMV-seropositive.

In nucleotides, the CDR3 is TGTGCCAGCAGTTTGGGAGGTGGCACTGAAGCTTTCTTT. Translating gives CASSLGGGTEAFF. This chain connects TRBV28 to TRBJ1-1; D ambiguous. Trimming removed 3 bases at V and 4 bases at J, with 9 bases between. Germline-derived CDR1 and CDR2 are MDHEN and SYDVKM. This CDR3 contains 13 residues.

The chain combines TRBV7-9 with TRBJ2-5; 7 bases agree with TRBD2. The V gene end was trimmed by 5 bases and the J gene end by 4 bases; junction bases not matched to a gene: 4. This CDR3 comprises 13 residues. The germline gives CDR1 SEHNR, CDR2 FQNEAQ (reference sequence). The CDR3 sequence: CASSRGSRETQYF. The DNA of the CDR3 is TGTGCCAGCAGCCGCGGGAGTCGAGAGACCCAGTACTTC.

The count of this clone is one. This sequence joins TRBV6-6 and TRBJ2-7; TRBD2 matches at 9 bases. The CDR3 extends over 16 amino acids. V lost 4 bases, J lost 0 bases, and 7 bases stayed unmatched. CDR1 is MNHNY and CDR2 is SVGAGI in the germline V gene (reference sequence). The CDR3 bases are TGTGCCAGCAGTTTTCCGGGACTAGCATCCTCCTACGAGCAGTACTTC. Translating gives CASSFPGLASSYEQYF.

This sequence joins TRBV15 and TRBJ1-5, with D tentatively TRBD1 (6 bases). V lost 8 bases to trimming and J lost 4 bases, with 9 bases between them. The CDR3 spans 12 residues. The germline CDR1 and CDR2 sequences are LNHNV and YYDKDF (reference sequence). CDR3 DNA: TGTGCCACCCGTCAGGGGAATCAGCCCCAGCATTTT. Translated, it gives CATRQGNQPQHF.

This clone was seen a single time. This chain links TRBV27 with TRBJ1-4; a possible D gene is TRBD1 (5 bases). Trimming removed 5 bases at V and 8 bases at J, with 15 bases between. Germline values: CDR1 MNHEY, CDR2 SMNVEV (reference sequence). The CDR3 is 14 residues long. This CDR3 reads CASSPPQGREKLFF. CDR3 nucleotides: TGTGCCAGCAGTCCACCCCAGGGTCGGGAAAAACTGTTTTTT.

This sequence joins TRBV19 and TRBJ1-1; TRBD1 matches 8 bases. The CDR3 has 16 residues. With 3 bases clipped from V and 5 bases from J, the junction kept 11 bases outside the gene matches. The V gene's germline CDR1 is LNHDA and CDR2 SQIVND (reference sequence). CDR3 region: CASSIRTGRGLTEAFF. The CDR3 nucleotides are TGTGCCAGTAGTATTCGGACAGGGCGGGGTTTGACTGAAGCTTTCTTT.

V gene TRBV9 combines with J gene TRBJ2-1; maybe TRBD2 (5 bases). CDR3 length: 14 amino acids. CDR1 is SGDLS, CDR2 YYNGEE, per germline. V was pared by 1 base and J by 10 bases, with 15 bases between. CDR3 amino acids: CASSVTLGVREQFF. The CDR3 DNA follows: TGTGCCAGCAGCGTAACCCTCGGGGTGCGAGAGCAGTTCTTC.

This chain joins TRBV19 and TRBJ2-1, with D perhaps matching TRBD2 (6 bases). V was trimmed by 5 bases and J by 0 bases, leaving 11 bases between them. Germline lookup yields CDR1 LNHDA and CDR2 SQIVND (reference sequence). The CDR3 contains 15 residues. The CDR3 DNA sequence: TGTGCCAGTAGTTCAAGCGGGCGCTCCTACAATGAGCAGTTCTTC. Residues: CASSSSGRSYNEQFF.

A few counts support this clone. V and J are TRBV10-3 and TRBJ1-1; D is undetermined. Germline V gives CDR1 ENHRY, CDR2 SYGVKD. The V end was cut by 3 bases, the J end by 1 base, with 9 bases between. The CDR3 has 14 residues. The CDR3 DNA reads as TGTGCCATCAGTGAAATACATCCGAACACTGAAGCTTTCTTT. Protein sequence: CAISEIHPNTEAFF.

The chain recombines TRBV9 with TRBJ2-1; D is perhaps TRBD2 (7 bases). This CDR3 has 16 amino acids. Germline V lookup: CDR1 SGDLS, CDR2 YYNGEE. Trimming stripped 3 bases from V and 4 bases from J, with 17 bases between. The CDR3 reads CASSAGGGSRYNEQFF. In DNA, the CDR3 is TGTGCCAGCAGCGCGGGGGGCGGGAGTAGGTACAATGAGCAGTTCTTC.

DNA for the CDR3: TGCGCCAGCAGCTTGTTGGCTAGCGGGAGTAAATCCTACAATGAGCAGTTCTTC. It yields the protein CASSLLASGSKSYNEQFF. The chain has TRBV5-1 and TRBJ2-1; 10 bases align to TRBD2. V lost 1 base to trimming and J lost 1 base; unmatched junction nucleotides: 8. Germline CDR1 reads SGHRS; CDR2 reads YFSETQ. The CDR3 extends over 18 amino acids.

The V gene is TRBV5-1, the J gene TRBJ2-2; weak D call: TRBD2 (7 bases). The V and J ends lost 7 bases and 1 base respectively, with 20 bases between them. Germline V gene sequence: CDR1 SGHRS, CDR2 YFSETQ. The length of the CDR3 is 17 residues. The DNA for the CDR3 is TGCGCCAGCCAGCCCGCGGGGGCCGGAATGAACACCGGGGAGCTGTTTTTT. Its translation is CASQPAGAGMNTGELFF.

The gene calls are TRBV30 and TRBJ1-5, with D perhaps TRBD1 (5 bases). The V end was cut by 0 bases, the J end by 5 bases, with 17 bases between. The CDR3 loop spans 16 amino acids. Germline assignment: CDR1 GTSNPN and CDR2 SVGIG (reference sequence). CDR3 region: CAWSVRRGSMHQPQHF. The CDR3 DNA sequence: TGTGCCTGGAGTGTACGGAGGGGCTCAATGCATCAGCCCCAGCATTTT.

This clone was seen only once. This chain joins TRBV7-9 and TRBJ1-4, with D possibly TRBD1 on 5 matching bases. The V end lost 5 bases, the J end lost 5 bases, and 12 bases lay between the germline ends. Germline V gene lookup returns CDR1 SEHNR and CDR2 FQNEAQ (reference sequence). The CDR3 spans 14 residues. CDR3: CASSPTAWNEKLFF. The CDR3 coding sequence is TGTGCCAGCAGCCCGACAGCGTGGAATGAAAAACTGTTTTTT.

This chain connects TRBV9 to TRBJ2-5; possibly TRBD1 for D (5 bases). Deletions cut 5 bases from V and 2 bases from J, with 19 bases between. CDR1 is SGDLS and CDR2 is YYNGEE in the germline V gene. There are 16 residues in the CDR3. As DNA, the CDR3 is TGTGCCAGCAGTCGAAGGGGCGTAGGGCCTCAAGAGACCCAGTACTTC. It specifies CASSRRGVGPQETQYF.

V gene TRBV5-6 combines with J gene TRBJ2-3, with TRBD1 as a possible D gene (5 bases). The CDR3 sequence is 15 residues long. CDR1 and CDR2 from the germline V gene are SGHDT and YYEEEE. The germline V and J ends were trimmed by 2 bases and 2 bases, with 12 bases remaining between them. The CDR3: CASSFRVRTTDTQYF. The CDR3 DNA reads TGTGCCAGCAGCTTCAGGGTCAGGACCACAGATACGCAGTATTTT.

This chain links TRBV2 with TRBJ1-6; possibly TRBD1 for D (6 bases). The germline gives CDR1 SNHLY, CDR2 FYNNEI. V was cut by 8 bases and J by 1 base, with 12 bases left in between. CDR3 length: 15 residues. CDR3 coding DNA: TGTGCCAGCTGGAGGGGGGGGTCCTATAATTCACCCCTCCACTTT. Translating gives CASWRGGSYNSPLHF.

The chain couples TRBV19 to TRBJ1-2; unclear D gene. The CDR3 length is 15 residues. The V gene's germline CDR1 is LNHDA and CDR2 SQIVND (reference sequence). Deletions cut 6 bases from V and 4 bases from J, with 18 bases between. CDR3 amino acids: CASSPDARVGYGYTF. In DNA, the CDR3 is TGTGCCAGTAGCCCAGATGCCCGGGTGGGCTATGGCTACACCTTC. Based on the CDR3 plus reference TRBV19 and TRBJ1-2, the full variable domain is DGGITQSPKYLFRKEGQNVTLSCEQNLNHDAMYWYRQDPGQGLRLIYYSQIVNDFQKGDIAEGYSVSREKKESFPLTVTSAQKNPTAFYLCASSPDARVGYGYTFGSGTRLTVV.

J is TRBJ2-7 and V is TRBV6-5, with 9 bases lining up with TRBD1. Germline V gene sequence: CDR1 MNHEY, CDR2 SVGAGI. The CDR3 spans 14 residues. V shed 5 bases, J shed 3 bases, and the junction held 5 bases outside the gene matches. The CDR3: CASSPGQGNYEQYF. CDR3 sequence (DNA): TGTGCCAGCAGTCCCGGACAGGGGAACTACGAGCAGTACTTC.

The chain uses TRBV14 and TRBJ1-1; no definite D call. Deletions cut 0 bases from V and 4 bases from J, with 12 bases between. The CDR3 runs to 15 residues. Germline V gene sequence: CDR1 SGHDN, CDR2 FVKESK. CDR3 in DNA: TGTGCCAGCAGCCAAGACGGGGAGGGAGGCACTGAAGCTTTCTTT. Translated: CASSQDGEGGTEAFF.

The rearrangement uses TRBV15 and TRBJ2-1; D is unresolved. This CDR3 has 15 amino acids. The germline V gene has CDR1 LNHNV and CDR2 YYDKDF (reference sequence). Trimming left V 6 bases short and J 5 bases short, with 17 bases between. This chain's CDR3 is CATRSQAARNNEQFF. The CDR3 nucleotides read TGTGCCACCAGGTCCCAAGCCGCGAGAAACAATGAGCAGTTCTTC.